This T cell receptor (beta chain) came from a study of regulatory T cells in long-lasting Graves disease (dated by TCRdb to 2020 to 2023). About the investigation overall: In the newly diagnosed Graves' disease group, patients had been taking antithyroid drugs for less than 3 months. This study used TCR sequencing and RNA sequencing of peripheral blood to compare persistent Graves' disease patients against newly diagnosed Graves' disease patients. A total of about 33 samples underwent TCR sequencing, from roughly 13 patients with persistent Graves' disease and roughly 20 patients with newly diagnosed Graves' disease. The study took place in China and was registered as a clinical trial. Overall results and qualifications from the work: Preferential use of TRBV28, TRBJ1-2 and TRBJ2-5 was observed in persistent disease, whereas TRBV20-1 and TRBJ2-1 were favored in newly diagnosed disease. Sequencing and analysis were restricted to the TCR beta chain. Compared with newly diagnosed patients, persistent Graves' disease patients had lower TCR Shannon entropy and fewer highly expanded clones, which suggests clonal expansion. Persistent patients shared more public clonotypes among themselves (over 2,500) than newly diagnosed patients did (roughly 920). The authors acknowledged the small sample size as a limitation that may reduce accuracy. Peripheral blood alone was examined, since thyroid tissue, which constituted the primary lesion, could not be accessed.

This clonotype was found a few times. Its specific antigen is unknown. Per-base quality was not reported, and no clone a single base away is much larger than it. The intended sense of this specimen's time point label: newly diagnosed GD, antithyroid drugs for less than 3 months. For both TCR sequencing and RNA sequencing, RNA was extracted from PBMCs using TRIzol. The diagnosis of Graves' disease was made according to American Thyroid Association guidelines. The patients came from an endocrinology department in Xi'an, China. Each patient gave around 9.2 milliliters of peripheral blood, collected in an EDTA anticoagulant tube. Ficoll Paque Plus density gradient separation was used to isolate PBMCs, and no further T cell sorting was done. An Agilent 2100 Bioanalyzer and agarose gel were used to check RNA quality, and a NanoDrop 2000 was used to measure RNA concentration. CDR3 length: 19 amino acids, cysteine to phenylalanine. CDR3 DNA only is kept here, 57 bases in frame from base 1. Here V drops 3 bases and J drops 3 bases, and the junction holds 9 bases not matched to any gene. From a lookup of the germline V gene, CDR1 and CDR2 are SGHDN and FVKESK.

Libraries were built with multiplex PCR. Instrument used: Illumina HiSeq 4000. To build TCR beta libraries, CDR3 regions were amplified by Arm-PCR using iRepertoire HTBI primers. Before sequencing, the PCR products underwent gel purification. In the original analysis: Across samples, approximately 68 TRBV and 13 to 15 TRBJ segments were identified and used for gene usage analysis of CDR3 amino acid clonotypes. COPE and FqMerger were used to merge filtered high-quality paired reads into contigs. BLAST was used to align contigs to IMGT TRBV, TRBD and TRBJ reference genes, and CDR3 was defined according to IMGT. Highly expanded clones were defined as clonotypes with a frequency above 0.1%. Shannon entropy served as the measure of repertoire diversity, while the Gini coefficient captured V-J evenness. Public clonotypes were defined as clonotypes shared by more than one individual. TCRdb handled the public reads itself, with Q25 trimming in fastp and clone calling in MiXCR, and kept productive beta chains. CDR3 protein duplicates are merged, each entry listing the most common genes and DNA. These V and J calls derive from TCRdb rather than the authors' analysis. The sample data list 400,000 to 500,000 distinct CDR3 sequences, and roughly 17% of these were observed just once. The ten largest clones add up to 23% of the sample.

These data were also filed under a second study, of T cells in Graves' hyperthyroidism and ophthalmopathy. The second study also describes: Stable Graves' hyperthyroidism was defined as no progression to ophthalmopathy during 18 months of follow-up. Hyperthyroidism patients were newly diagnosed, with disease duration under 2 months, and aged 18 to 65 years. The study excluded patients with uncontrolled infections, other autoimmune diseases, pregnancy or lactation. Diagnoses were established on the basis of clinical symptoms, serum thyroxine and TRAb, thyroid ultrasound, and orbital computed tomography. A first-round RT-PCR of the TCR CDR3 used the HTBI primer set with the Qiagen OneStep RT-PCR kit. Blood samples also contained most of the expanded thyroid clonotypes (frequency above 0.001), which suggests that blood repertoires may reflect thyroid immune responses. In cross-validation, a model built on a 13 V-J signature told ophthalmopathy apart from stable hyperthyroidism with approximately 90% sensitivity and around 81% specificity, and in testing the same model reached 80%/75%. In validation, the model predicted progression to ophthalmopathy with around 71% sensitivity and approximately 78% specificity, a median of 6.5 months before onset. To identify distinguishing TCR V-J signatures, a discovery cohort of around 100 patients was used, comprising 40 to 45 with Graves' ophthalmopathy and 57 with stable Graves' hyperthyroidism. Prospective prediction of ophthalmopathy was tested in an independent validation cohort consisting of some 19 hyperthyroidism patients and approximately 16 patients who later progressed to ophthalmopathy. The 100 discovery patients were randomly split 7:3 into training and test sets. Thyroid tissue and blood T-cell repertoires from about six Graves' hyperthyroidism patients were also compared in the study. Following sampling, methimazole starting at 30 mg daily was given to hyperthyroidism patients, and high-dose intravenous methylprednisolone was given to ophthalmopathy patients. A second multiplex PCR round built the libraries, followed by size selection and purification. The libraries were sequenced on an Illumina HiSeq2000 using paired-end 100 bp reads. SOAPnuke was used to process the raw data, removing reads that contained adapters or uncalled bases, had a mean Phred below 15, or lacked an exact match to the constant primer or identifier. High-quality paired reads were merged with COPE v1.2.5, and unique nucleotide sequences were defined as clonotypes. Clonotypes were aligned to IMGT TRBV, TRBD and TRBJ reference segments using MiTCR v1.1. Only V-J combinations with frequency above 0.0001, covering 98% to 99.2% of repertoires, were analysed. A TCS score was defined as the ratio between F50 (clonal expansion) and ExV (chaos), using BLOSUM62-based TCRdist between CDR3 peptides within each V-J. Welch's t-statistics and random forest reduced roughly 540 V-J features to roughly 13, which were used in a naive Bayes classifier (R e1071). No statistical method was used to set the sample size in advance, and investigators knew the group allocation. According to the paper, TCR Vbeta CDR3 sequencing was carried out on some 130 peripheral blood samples, which came from fewer than 50 ophthalmopathy, about 75 hyperthyroidism and approximately 17 progressor patients.

The chain links TRBV14 with TRBJ2-1; TRBD2 matches 15 bases in the middle. The sequencing used peripheral blood mononuclear cells (PBMCs), collected at new diagnosis, from a patient treated with antithyroid drugs. This clonotype was obtained from a woman younger than 30 with Graves disease. Donor details come from another sample of the same person, matched by shared clones. The CDR3 region has the sequence CASSHMGLAGGRRYNEQFF. In nucleotide form, the sequence is TGTGCCAGCAGCCATATGGGACTAGCGGGAGGAAGACGCTACAATGAGCAGTTCTTC.